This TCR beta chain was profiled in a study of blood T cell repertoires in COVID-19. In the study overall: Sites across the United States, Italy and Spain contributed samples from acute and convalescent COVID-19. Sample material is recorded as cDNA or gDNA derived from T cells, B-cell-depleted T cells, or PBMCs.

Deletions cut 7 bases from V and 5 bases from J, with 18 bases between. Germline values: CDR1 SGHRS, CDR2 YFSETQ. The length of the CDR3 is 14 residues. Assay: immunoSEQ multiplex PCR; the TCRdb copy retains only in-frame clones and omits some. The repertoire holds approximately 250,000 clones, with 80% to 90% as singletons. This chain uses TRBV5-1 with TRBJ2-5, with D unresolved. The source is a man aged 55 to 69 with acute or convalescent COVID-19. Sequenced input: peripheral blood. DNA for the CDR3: TGCGCCAGCCGCCTGGCCCCCCAGGCGGAGACCCAGTACTTC. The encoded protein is CASRLAPQAETQYF. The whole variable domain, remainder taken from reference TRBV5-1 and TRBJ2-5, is KAGVTQTPRYLIKTRGQQVTLSCSPISGHRSVSWYQQTPGQGLQFLFEYFSETQRNKGNFPGRFSGRQFSNSRSEMNVSTLELGDSALYLCASRLAPQAETQYFGPGTRLLVL.